The clone carrying this T cell receptor beta chain was observed a handful of times. Its antigen is undetermined. This sample was taken from a study of Graves' ophthalmopathy and Graves' hyperthyroidism. Overall study: Investigators collected peripheral blood at initial diagnosis, before any treatment was given.

Findings of the study overall: In separating ophthalmopathy from stable hyperthyroidism, a 13-signature model achieved nearly 90% sensitivity and about 80% specificity.

As the template, RNA transcripts were used to amplify TCR beta CDR3 regions. In the first round, RT-PCR was carried out with HTBI primers, and a multiplex PCR formed the second round. TCRdb processed the multiplex PCR reads anew with MiXCR; each CDR3 protein has one entry. The sample lists about 480,000 distinct CDR3 sequences; around an eighth were seen once. Patients were excluded if they had other autoimmune diseases or uncontrolled infections, and likewise if pregnancy or lactation applied. This CDR3 contains 15 residues. Trimming removed 5 bases at V and 5 bases at J, with 18 bases between. Germline-derived CDR1 and CDR2 are SGHTA and FQGNSA.

Sequencing used blood. The TCR sequence derives from a woman in her 30s with Graves' ophthalmopathy. V gene TRBV7-2 combines with J gene TRBJ2-5; no clear D gene. Here the CDR3 reads CASSRLGSARETQYF. The CDR3 region has the DNA TGTGCCAGCAGCCGGTTGGGTTCGGCTCGGGAGACCCAGTACTTC.